The 30 T cell receptor beta chains below come from one sample, sequenced in a study of blood T cell repertoires in COVID-19. Generated by immunoSEQ multiplex PCR, the TCRdb table keeps only in-frame clones and is missing some. The table records under 350,000 clones, around 86% of them present only once. The sample taken for sequencing was PBMCs or T cells enriched from blood (not recorded which). The receptors derive from a woman aged 40 to 55 with acute COVID-19.

The chain links TRBV7-9 to TRBJ1-4, with 7 bases lining up with TRBD1. The CDR3 contains 15 residues. Trimming took 4 bases from V and 7 from J; bases not matched to a gene: 9. Germline CDR1 is SEHNR and CDR2 is FQNEAQ (reference sequence). CDR3 coding DNA: TGTGCCAGCAGCTCCGGACAGGCCTTTAGTGAAAAACTGTTTTTT. Translating gives CASSSGQAFSEKLFF.

The genes are TRBV28 and TRBJ2-7, with 10 nucleotides matching TRBD1. The CDR3 extends over 13 amino acids. CDR1 is MDHEN, CDR2 SYDVKM, per germline. The trim removed 5 bases at V and 5 bases at J, leaving 3 bases unmatched. The CDR3 nucleotides read TGTGCCAGCAGTCGACAGGGGGCCCACGAGCAGTACTTC. Amino acid sequence: CASSRQGAHEQYF.

V is TRBV5-4 and J is TRBJ1-3, with 8 nucleotides matching TRBD1. V lost 1 base and J lost 8; bases outside the gene matches: 8. The germline CDR1 and CDR2 sequences are SGHNT and YYREEE (reference sequence). The CDR3 sequence is 15 residues long. In DNA, the CDR3 is TGTGCCAGCAGCTTGCACCAAGCAGGGGGCGACACCATATATTTT. Translated, it gives CASSLHQAGGDTIYF.

CDR3 sequence: CASSLWQGSGTQYF. DNA for the CDR3: TGCGCCAGCAGCTTGTGGCAGGGCTCAGGGACCCAGTACTTC. The rearrangement joins TRBV5-1 to TRBJ2-5, with D tentatively TRBD1 (5 bases). Germline CDR1 and CDR2: SGHRS and YFSETQ. This CDR3 spans 14 amino acids. Trimming removed 1 base at V and 7 bases at J, with 14 bases between.

This chain joins TRBV5-1 and TRBJ1-2; perhaps TRBD1 as D (6 bases). Germline CDR1 SGHRS, CDR2 YFSETQ. Trimming pared 0 bases from V and 4 bases from J, leaving 13 bases between. This CDR3 spans 15 amino acids. The CDR3 DNA sequence: TGCGCCAGCAGCTTGGAGCGGGGGGCGGCCTATGGCTACACCTTC. It encodes CASSLERGAAYGYTF.

The rearrangement links TRBV4-3 to TRBJ1-2; D not resolved. Germline loops: CDR1 LGHNA, CDR2 YSLEER. The V and J ends lost 4 bases and 6 bases respectively, with 15 bases between them. The CDR3 spans 14 residues. CDR3 DNA: TGCGCCAGCAGCCTCCAAGTAGATTCGGATGGCTACACCTTC. Translating gives CASSLQVDSDGYTF.

V gene TRBV6-5 combines with J gene TRBJ1-3; the match to TRBD1 covers 7 bases. The CDR3 is 12 residues long. Germline trimming cut 5 bases from V and 9 bases from J; bases unmatched to any gene: 4. Germline CDR1 is MNHEY and CDR2 is SVGAGI. The CDR3 nucleotides are TGTGCCAGCAGTCCCCAGGGGGGCACCATATATTTT. It is translated as CASSPQGGTIYF.

J is TRBJ1-1 and V is TRBV15; 7 positions agree with TRBD1. The germline V gene has CDR1 LNHNV and CDR2 YYDKDF (reference sequence). V lost 0 bases, J lost 11 bases, and 6 bases stayed unmatched. This CDR3 is built from 13 residues. The CDR3 region is CATSRDARGAAFF. CDR3 DNA sequence: TGTGCCACCAGCAGAGACGCCAGGGGGGCGGCTTTCTTT.

This rearrangement joins TRBV27 to TRBJ2-5, with TRBD2 matching 10 bases. Trimming cost V 5 bases and J 3 bases; bases outside gene matches: 3. The CDR3 spans 14 residues. Germline V gives CDR1 MNHEY, CDR2 SMNVEV (reference sequence). The CDR3 loop reads CASSVAGGEETQYF. The CDR3 DNA reads TGTGCCAGCAGTGTAGCGGGAGGTGAAGAGACCCAGTACTTC.

J is TRBJ1-2 and V is TRBV7-9, with TRBD1 matching 9 bases. CDR1 is SEHNR and CDR2 is FQNEAQ in the germline V gene (reference sequence). This CDR3 has 17 amino acids. Trimming took 1 base from V and 0 from J; bases not matched to a gene: 6. CDR3 in amino acids: CASSLGTRQGANYGYTF. The CDR3, as DNA: TGTGCCAGCAGCTTAGGGACGAGACAGGGGGCTAACTATGGCTACACCTTC. Supplemented by reference TRBV7-9 and TRBJ1-2, the full variable domain reads DTGVSQNPRHKITKRGQNVTFRCDPISEHNRLYWYRQTLGQGPEFLTYFQNEAQLEKSRLLSDRFSAERPKGSFSTLEIQRTEQGDSAMYLCASSLGTRQGANYGYTFGSGTRLTVV.

V usage is TRBV9 and J usage is TRBJ2-1; 14 bases map to TRBD2. V was clipped by 0 bases and J by 9 bases; unmatched bases: 8. Looked up from germline, CDR1 is SGDLS and CDR2 is YYNGEE. This CDR3 is 17 amino acids long. In nucleotides, the CDR3 is TGTGCCAGCAGCGTAGATCCCGGGACTAGCGGGAGCATTGAGCAGTTCTTC. Translating it yields CASSVDPGTSGSIEQFF.

The CDR3: CASSIAQTSTDTQYF. CDR3 nucleotide sequence: TGTGCCAGCAGTATTGCGCAGACTAGCACAGATACGCAGTATTTT. The rearrangement joins TRBV27 to TRBJ2-3; D is ambiguous. This CDR3 has 15 amino acids. Germline assignment: CDR1 MNHEY and CDR2 SMNVEV (reference sequence). Trimming stripped 5 bases from V and 0 bases from J, with 12 bases between.

V and J are TRBV5-4 and TRBJ2-1, with D possibly matching TRBD2 (6 bases). The V gene's germline CDR1 is SGHNT and CDR2 YYREEE (reference sequence). V was pared by 2 bases and J by 7 bases, with 13 bases between. The CDR3 has 14 amino acids. The CDR3 reads CASSLLAQWNEQFF. Here the CDR3 DNA reads TGTGCCAGCAGCTTACTAGCTCAGTGGAATGAGCAGTTCTTC.

This clone appeared a few times. This chain links TRBV7-2 with TRBJ2-7; TRBD2 aligns across 8 bases. This CDR3 region has 16 residues. Looked up from germline, CDR1 is SGHTA and CDR2 is FQGNSA. J was trimmed by 4 bases and V by 4 bases; bases with no gene match: 12. The CDR3 DNA is TGTGCCAGCAGCTCGGGGACTAGTCGGGCATTGTACGAGCAGTACTTC. Its protein product is CASSSGTSRALYEQYF.

This clone was counted once. This sequence joins TRBV2 and TRBJ1-2, with D hard to call. The V end lost 6 bases, the J end lost 8 bases, and 10 bases lay between the germline ends. The CDR3 covers 11 residues. From germline, CDR1 is SNHLY and CDR2 FYNNEI. The CDR3 loop is CASRFTGGYTF. The DNA for the CDR3 is TGTGCCAGCAGATTCACGGGGGGCTACACCTTC.

The chain combines TRBV2 with TRBJ1-1, with 8 bases aligning to TRBD1. Trimming removed 5 bases from V and 4 bases from J; junction bases left unmatched: 6. CDR1 and CDR2 (germline): SNHLY, FYNNEI. This CDR3 spans 14 amino acids. The CDR3, as DNA: TGTGCCAGCAGTCTTGGACAGGGAATCACTGAAGCTTTCTTT. Its translation is CASSLGQGITEAFF.

The V and J genes are TRBV5-5 and TRBJ2-7, with D possibly matching TRBD2 (6 bases). Germline CDR1 SGHKS, CDR2 YYEKEE (reference sequence). This CDR3 region has 15 residues. The V end was cut by 4 bases, the J end by 0 bases, with 14 bases between. The DNA for the CDR3 is TGTGCCAGCAGCACTAGAGCGGGTAACTCCTACGAGCAGTACTTC. This encodes CASSTRAGNSYEQYF. The whole variable domain, filled in from reference TRBV5-5 and TRBJ2-7, reads DAGVTQSPTHLIKTRGQQVTLRCSPISGHKSVSWYQQVLGQGPQFIFQYYEKEERGRGNFPDRFSARQFPNYSSELNVNALLLGDSALYLCASSTRAGNSYEQYFGPGTRLTVT.

This clone was recorded once. The genes are TRBV7-2 and TRBJ2-3; possibly TRBD2 for D (6 bases). CDR3 length equals 14 residues. Germline-derived CDR1 and CDR2 are SGHTA and FQGNSA. The germline V and J ends were trimmed by 7 bases and 0 bases, with 11 bases remaining between them. As DNA, the CDR3 is TGTGCCAGCAAAGCGGGTGCTAGCACAGATACGCAGTATTTT. It specifies CASKAGASTDTQYF.

This sequence joins TRBV27 and TRBJ2-3; TRBD1 is a possible D gene (5 bases). The V gene lost 7 bases and the J gene lost 5 bases, with 13 bases spanning the gap. Looked up from germline, CDR1 is MNHEY and CDR2 is SMNVEV (reference sequence). This CDR3 has 13 amino acids. CDR3: CASTLLRGDTQYF. In nucleotides, the CDR3 is TGTGCCAGCACCCTACTTAGGGGAGATACGCAGTATTTT.

The V call is TRBV7-8, the J call TRBJ2-5; tentatively, D is TRBD1 (5 bases). The CDR3 covers 14 residues. CDR1 and CDR2 (germline): SGHVS, FQNEAQ. V was trimmed by 5 bases and J by 5 bases, leaving 15 bases between them. This chain's CDR3 is CASSARVVGETQYF. In DNA form, the CDR3 reads TGTGCCAGCAGCGCCAGGGTTGTTGGCGAGACCCAGTACTTC.

This clone was detected once. The chain carries TRBV6-2 or TRBV6-3 and TRBJ1-2; TRBD1 is a possible D gene (5 bases). CDR1 and CDR2 (germline): MNHEY, SVGEGT. The CDR3 consists of 17 residues. V dropped 4 bases and J dropped 0 bases, with 18 bases sitting between them. The CDR3, as DNA: TGTGCCAGCAGTTCACCTATTTTCGGACAACCTAACTATGGCTACACCTTC. This sequence encodes CASSSPIFGQPNYGYTF.

This rearrangement joins TRBV6-5 to TRBJ1-5; TRBD1 matches at 8 bases. This CDR3 spans 15 amino acids. The V gene's germline CDR1 is MNHEY and CDR2 SVGAGI. The V gene end was trimmed by 7 bases and the J gene end by 5 bases; junction bases not matched to a gene: 10. Here the CDR3 DNA reads TGTGCCAGCACGTTGACAGGGACAGGCCATCAGCCCCAGCATTTT. Protein product: CASTLTGTGHQPQHF.

This clone showed up just once. This chain joins TRBV5-3 and TRBJ2-6, with 11 bases matching TRBD1. TRBV5-3 is known as an ORF, though its function is uncertain. V was pared by 2 bases and J by 3 bases, with 13 bases of the junction left unmatched. There are 20 residues in the CDR3. CDR3 protein: CARSFSPGDRGWNGANVLTF. Here the CDR3 DNA reads TGTGCCAGAAGCTTCTCCCCTGGGGACAGGGGGTGGAATGGGGCCAACGTCCTGACTTTC.

The chain recombines TRBV7-2 with TRBJ1-2, with D possibly being TRBD1 (6 bases). From germline, CDR1 is SGHTA and CDR2 FQGNSA. The CDR3 spans 13 residues. The germline V and J ends were trimmed by 3 bases and 3 bases, with 8 bases remaining between them. CDR3 region: CASSLTGDYGYTF. The CDR3 DNA sequence: TGTGCCAGCAGCTTGACAGGCGACTATGGCTACACCTTC.

V is TRBV28 and J is TRBJ1-5, with 10 positions matching TRBD1. Germline CDR1 is MDHEN and CDR2 is SYDVKM. This CDR3 has 19 residues. Losses at the gene ends were 1 base for V and 0 bases for J; bases not matched to a gene: 9. In nucleotides, the CDR3 is TGTGCCAGCAGTTTATCGGACAGGGGGTCTTCCTATAGCAATCAGCCCCAGCATTTT. It specifies CASSLSDRGSSYSNQPQHF.

The chain employs TRBV27 and TRBJ2-1, with D unresolved. V lost 6 bases, J lost 3 bases, and 12 bases lay in between. CDR1 is MNHEY and CDR2 is SMNVEV in the germline V gene (reference sequence). The length of the CDR3 is 14 residues. The CDR3 nucleotides read TGTGCCAGCAGAACTGACTGGATCTACAATGAGCAGTTCTTC. Protein sequence: CASRTDWIYNEQFF.

The chain combines TRBV10-3 with TRBJ2-7, with TRBD2 matching over 12 bases. Per the germline V gene, CDR1 is ENHRY and CDR2 is SYGVKD. This CDR3 comprises 16 residues. Trimming took 2 bases from V and 4 from J; bases not matched to a gene: 6. CDR3 region: CAISEGLAGGPYEQYF. In DNA, the CDR3 is TGTGCCATCAGTGAGGGGCTAGCGGGAGGGCCTTACGAGCAGTACTTC.

The chain is built from TRBV4-3 and TRBJ2-2; 8 bases match TRBD1. Losses at the gene ends were 0 bases for V and 6 bases for J; bases not matched to a gene: 3. Germline V gene sequence: CDR1 LGHNA, CDR2 YSLEER. The CDR3 runs to 15 residues. This chain's CDR3 is CASSQDRGRPGELFF. The CDR3 region has the DNA TGCGCCAGCAGCCAAGACAGGGGGCGCCCCGGGGAGCTGTTTTTT.

This rearrangement joins TRBV7-9 to TRBJ1-5, with D tentatively TRBD1 (5 bases). The CDR3 has 12 amino acids. V shed 4 bases and J shed 14 bases, with 15 bases lying between them. CDR1 is SEHNR and CDR2 is FQNEAQ in the germline V gene (reference sequence). The CDR3 reads CASSSGGGVKHF. The CDR3 DNA reads TGTGCCAGCAGCTCCGGCGGGGGAGTAAAGCATTTT. The full variable domain, completed using reference TRBV7-9 and TRBJ1-5, is DTGVSQNPRHKITKRGQNVTFRCDPISEHNRLYWYRQTLGQGPEFLTYFQNEAQLEKSRLLSDRFSAERPKGSFSTLEIQRTEQGDSAMYLCASSSGGGVKHFGDGTRLSIL.

V usage is TRBV20-1 and J usage is TRBJ2-1; TRBD2 matches at 8 bases. The CDR3 runs 15 residues. With 3 bases clipped from V and 4 bases from J, the junction kept 8 bases outside the gene matches. In germline, CDR1 is DFQATT, CDR2 SNEGSKA (reference sequence). CDR3 DNA sequence: TGCAGTGCTAGTGCCGGGACTAGAATGTACAATGAGCAGTTCTTC. It encodes CSASAGTRMYNEQFF.